This entry features one T cell receptor beta chain sequence. The antigen remains unidentified. Germline-derived CDR1 and CDR2 are MNHNY and SVGAGI (reference sequence). V was clipped by 11 bases and J by 2 bases, with 13 bases between them. CDR3 length: 13 residues. The data derive from a study of cytomegalovirus exposure and HLA in healthy donors. PCR amplification relied on 60 Vbeta primers (plus 13 Jbeta primers). The data were produced by immunoSEQ multiplex PCR, yet TCRdb's version contains in-frame clones alone and is incomplete. The table includes about 80,000 clones, approximately 79% detected once. Findings and limits, study-wide: According to an earlier analysis, most TCR beta V segments yielded productive rearrangements about 90% or about 30% of the time. When analyzed later, a missense DCLRE1C variant was found to be linked to TCR beta V- and J-gene trimming. CMV serostatus was the sole immune exposure information available.

This chain connects TRBV6-6 to TRBJ2-1; D is perhaps TRBD2 (6 bases). This clonotype was obtained from a young man in good health and CMV-seronegative. The sequenced sample consisted of PBMCs. This CDR3 reads CACRLGAYNEQFF. In nucleotides, the CDR3 is TGTGCCTGTCGACTAGGTGCCTACAATGAGCAGTTCTTC.